This TCR beta chain was recovered during a study of T cells after yellow fever vaccination. General study findings and limits: Compared with primary, the secondary response was weaker and peaked at day 5, not 15. Across the CD4 and CD8 compartments, a small share of clonotypes was present in both.

TCRdb called the 5' RACE reads again in MiXCR, with one record for every CDR3 protein. The repertoire includes some 160,000 distinct CDR3 sequences, under 7.5% of them detected once, and roughly 2.5% sits in the top ten. CDR3 length equals 15 residues. Trimming took off 5 bases at V and 0 bases at J, with 14 bases between the two ends. Germline V CDR1 and CDR2: SEHNR, FQNEAQ (reference sequence). This clonotype was observed at least ten times. Its target is unknown. The sample was CD4+ T cells sorted from PBMCs, taken less than 6 days after the first yellow fever vaccination. This clonotype originated in a man aged 18-30 years who received the YFV17D yellow fever vaccine. The gene calls are TRBV7-9 and TRBJ2-7; D is unresolved. CDR3 nucleotide sequence: TGTGCCAGCAGCCCGGTTCAGAGAAGCTCCTACGAGCAGTACGTC. Translated, it gives CASSPVQRSSYEQYV.